The clone carrying this T cell receptor beta chain has more than one count but fewer than ten. Its antigen is unidentified. This CDR3 spans 15 amino acids. V was pared by 2 bases and J by 2 bases, with 4 bases of the junction left unmatched. Germline CDR1 is LGHNA and CDR2 is YSLEER. This specimen comes from a study of T-cell memory formation after mild COVID-19. Study results and caveats: Clones which contracted sat mainly in CM and EM if CD4+, and in EMRA if CD8+.

A single record per CDR3 protein comes from TCRdb applying MiXCR to the 5' RACE reads. The data hold roughly 260,000 distinct CDR3 sequences, with roughly 17% observed a single time. Sequenced material: PBMCs or a T cell subset sorted from them (not recorded which). This sequence originates from a man aged 18 to 29 who had mild COVID-19 (a few samples of this study predate the infection). Cell type and time point are not known. The chain is built from TRBV4-3 and TRBJ1-2; 8 bases map to TRBD1. The CDR3 region is CASSQRTGLNYGYTF. In DNA form, the CDR3 reads TGCGCCAGCAGCCAAAGGACAGGGCTAAACTATGGCTACACCTTC.